This TCR beta chain was profiled in a study of blood T cell repertoires in COVID-19. Source study methods: Researchers report that nucleated cell counts were estimated from reference gene primer amplification. The assay was immunoSEQ multiplex PCR, and TCRdb's table has in-frame clones only and misses some. V and J calls and clone size are given by that table; D and trimming were obtained from the DNA. Of about 150,000 clones listed, around four fifths are singletons. V lost 2 bases, J lost 5 bases, and 15 bases lay in between. The length of the CDR3 is 15 residues. Germline lookup yields CDR1 SEHNR and CDR2 FQNEAQ (reference sequence). Seattle participants joined during active infection and were tracked over time.

The sample taken for sequencing was peripheral blood. This TCR derives from a woman of 80 years or more with COVID-19, enrolled during active disease. This chain uses TRBV7-9 with TRBJ2-5; possible D gene TRBD2, 5 bases. CDR3 in DNA: TGTGCCAGCAGCTTAAGCGGCAGTCCGTGGGAGACCCAGTACTTC. Protein: CASSLSGSPWETQYF.